The rows below give T cell receptor beta chains drawn from one sample of a study of CXCR3-negative and CXCR3-positive naive CD8 T cells. TCRdb reprocessed the 5' RACE reads and reports one entry per CDR3 protein, with no DNA. The sample table includes around 52,000 distinct CDR3 sequences. Source material: memory CD8+ T cells from blood. The source of these receptors is a human donor in good health. Some clones in this sample may be carry-over from other donors' samples. Both conserved end residues are part of each CDR3. Clone size is given for some rows only: seen once, a few or many times, or a class if the clone is expanded.

abundance: -; v_gene: TRBV20-1; j_gene: TRBJ1-1; CDR3aa: CTGGGVETHTEAFF
abundance: -; v_gene: TRBV2; j_gene: TRBJ2-1; CDR3aa: CASSTPPGRHNEQFF
abundance: -; v_gene: TRBV20-1; j_gene: TRBJ2-1; CDR3aa: CSAGNRDGAYRNEQFF
abundance: -; v_gene: TRBV11-2; j_gene: TRBJ2-1; CDR3aa: CASSLESHNEQFF
abundance: -; v_gene: TRBV29-1; j_gene: TRBJ2-1; CDR3aa: CSVEEGRSLEQFF
abundance: -; v_gene: TRBV27; j_gene: TRBJ1-2; CDR3aa: CASSLTPTGQNYGYTF
abundance: medium-sized; v_gene: TRBV7-2; j_gene: TRBJ1-3; CDR3aa: CASSLPTSGNTIYF
abundance: -; v_gene: TRBV9; j_gene: TRBJ1-1; CDR3aa: CASSVAGLDTEAFF
abundance: -; v_gene: TRBV7-8; j_gene: TRBJ2-2; CDR3aa: CASSSPSGWRPTGELFF
abundance: -; v_gene: TRBV29-1; j_gene: TRBJ1-2; CDR3aa: CSVAVFDYGYTF
abundance: -; v_gene: TRBV6-5; j_gene: TRBJ2-5; CDR3aa: CASSYSNQQFLQETQYF
abundance: -; v_gene: TRBV20-1; j_gene: TRBJ2-7; CDR3aa: CSAIKPLTASYEQYF
abundance: -; v_gene: TRBV6-5; j_gene: TRBJ2-5; CDR3aa: CASSYFSGGETQYF
abundance: -; v_gene: TRBV2; j_gene: TRBJ1-5; CDR3aa: CASSEWRNQPQHF
abundance: -; v_gene: TRBV27; j_gene: TRBJ1-2; CDR3aa: CASSLSPGLLYGYTF
abundance: -; v_gene: TRBV29-1; j_gene: TRBJ2-7; CDR3aa: CSVSRGLEQYF
abundance: -; v_gene: TRBV7-9; j_gene: TRBJ1-1; CDR3aa: CASSLAWDTEAFF
abundance: -; v_gene: TRBV7-9; j_gene: TRBJ2-7; CDR3aa: CASSLPGGYEQYF
abundance: -; v_gene: TRBV20-1; j_gene: TRBJ2-7; CDR3aa: CSARAVAVNSASYEQYF
abundance: -; v_gene: TRBV29-1; j_gene: TRBJ2-1; CDR3aa: CSASTGISYEQYF
abundance: -; v_gene: TRBV13; j_gene: TRBJ2-1; CDR3aa: CASSSRLRSEQFF
abundance: -; v_gene: TRBV19; j_gene: TRBJ1-1; CDR3aa: CASSETMNTEAFF
abundance: -; v_gene: TRBV10-3; j_gene: TRBJ1-5; CDR3aa: CAISEPGTGGLNQPQHF
abundance: -; v_gene: TRBV29-1; j_gene: TRBJ2-1; CDR3aa: CSVDRISIIGQGLDEQFF
abundance: -; v_gene: TRBV20-1; j_gene: TRBJ1-5; CDR3aa: CSAWAYGVGNQPQHF